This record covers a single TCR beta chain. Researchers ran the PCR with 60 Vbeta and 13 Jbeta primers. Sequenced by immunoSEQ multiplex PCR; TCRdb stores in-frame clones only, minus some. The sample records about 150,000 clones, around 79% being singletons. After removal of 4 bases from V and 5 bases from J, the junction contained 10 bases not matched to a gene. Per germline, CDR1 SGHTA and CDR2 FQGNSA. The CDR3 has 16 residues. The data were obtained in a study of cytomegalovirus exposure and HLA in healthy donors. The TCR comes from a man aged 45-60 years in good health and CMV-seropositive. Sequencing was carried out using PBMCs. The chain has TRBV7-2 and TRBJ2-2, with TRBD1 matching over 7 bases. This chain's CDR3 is CASSSRQGSRTGELFF. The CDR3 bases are TGTGCCAGCAGCTCCAGACAGGGTAGTCGAACCGGGGAGCTGTTTTTT.